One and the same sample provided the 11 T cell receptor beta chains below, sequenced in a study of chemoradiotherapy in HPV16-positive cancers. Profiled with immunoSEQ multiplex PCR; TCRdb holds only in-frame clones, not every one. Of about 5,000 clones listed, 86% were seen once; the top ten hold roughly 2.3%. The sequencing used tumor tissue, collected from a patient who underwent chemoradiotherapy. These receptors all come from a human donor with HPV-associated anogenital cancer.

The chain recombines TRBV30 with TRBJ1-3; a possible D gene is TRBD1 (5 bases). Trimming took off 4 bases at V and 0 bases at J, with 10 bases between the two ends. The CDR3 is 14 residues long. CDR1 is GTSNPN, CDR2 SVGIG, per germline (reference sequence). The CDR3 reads CAWTLGDSGNTIYF. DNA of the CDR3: TGTGCCTGGACCCTAGGGGACTCTGGAAACACCATATATTTT.

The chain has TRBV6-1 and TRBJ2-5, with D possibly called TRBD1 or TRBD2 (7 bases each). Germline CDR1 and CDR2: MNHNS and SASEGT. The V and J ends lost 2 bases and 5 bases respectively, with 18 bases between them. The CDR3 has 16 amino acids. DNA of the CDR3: TGTGCCAGCAGTGAAACCTGGGAGGGGGCCATCGAGACCCAGTACTTC. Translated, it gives CASSETWEGAIETQYF.

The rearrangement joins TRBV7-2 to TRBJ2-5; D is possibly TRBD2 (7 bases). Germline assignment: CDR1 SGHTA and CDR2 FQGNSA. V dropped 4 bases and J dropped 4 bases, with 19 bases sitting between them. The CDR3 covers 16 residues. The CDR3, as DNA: TGTGCCAGCAGCTGGGATGGGGGGGCTAGGTCAGAGACCCAGTACTTC. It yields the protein CASSWDGGARSETQYF. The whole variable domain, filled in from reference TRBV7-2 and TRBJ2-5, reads GAGVSQSPSNKVTEKGKDVELRCDPISGHTALYWYRQSLGQGLEFLIYFQGNSAPDKSGLPSDRFSAERTGGSVSTLTIQRTQQEDSAVYLCASSWDGGARSETQYFGPGTRLLVL.

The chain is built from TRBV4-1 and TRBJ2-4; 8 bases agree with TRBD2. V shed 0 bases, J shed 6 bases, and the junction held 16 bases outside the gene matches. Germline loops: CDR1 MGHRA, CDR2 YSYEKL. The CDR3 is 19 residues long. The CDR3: CASSQDRGSGARPGNIQYF. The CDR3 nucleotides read TGCGCCAGCAGCCAAGATCGGGGTAGCGGGGCCCGGCCCGGAAACATTCAGTACTTC.

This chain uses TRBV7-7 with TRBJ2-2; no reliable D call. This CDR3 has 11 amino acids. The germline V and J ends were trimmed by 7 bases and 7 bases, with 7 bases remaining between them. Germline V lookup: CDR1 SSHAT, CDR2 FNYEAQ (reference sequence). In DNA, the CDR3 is TGTGCCAGCACCGCCGGCGGGGAGCTGTTTTTT. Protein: CASTAGGELFF.

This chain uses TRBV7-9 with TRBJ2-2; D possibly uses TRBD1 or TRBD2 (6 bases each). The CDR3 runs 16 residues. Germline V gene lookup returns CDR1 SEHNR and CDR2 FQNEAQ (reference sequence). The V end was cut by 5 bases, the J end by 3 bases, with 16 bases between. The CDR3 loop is CASSRPGAEYTGELFF. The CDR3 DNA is TGTGCCAGCAGCAGACCGGGGGCAGAATACACCGGGGAGCTGTTTTTT.

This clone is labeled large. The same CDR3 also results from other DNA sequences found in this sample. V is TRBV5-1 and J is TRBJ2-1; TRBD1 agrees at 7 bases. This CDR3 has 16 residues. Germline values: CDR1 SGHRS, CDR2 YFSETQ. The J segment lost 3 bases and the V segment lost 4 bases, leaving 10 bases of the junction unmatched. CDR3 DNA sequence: TGCGCCAGCAGCCCCGAACCGGGACAGTTCTACAATGAGCAGTTCTTC. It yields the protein CASSPEPGQFYNEQFF.

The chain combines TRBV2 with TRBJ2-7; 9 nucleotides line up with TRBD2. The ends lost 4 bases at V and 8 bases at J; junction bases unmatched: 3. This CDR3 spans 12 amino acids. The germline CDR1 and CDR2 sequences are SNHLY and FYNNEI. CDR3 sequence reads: CASSGGGAQQYF. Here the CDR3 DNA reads TGTGCCAGCAGTGGCGGGGGGGCGCAGCAGTACTTC.

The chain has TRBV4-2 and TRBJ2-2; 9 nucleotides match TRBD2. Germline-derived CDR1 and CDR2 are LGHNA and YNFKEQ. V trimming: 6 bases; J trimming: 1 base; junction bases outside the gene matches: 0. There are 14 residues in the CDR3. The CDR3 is CASRREGNTGELFF. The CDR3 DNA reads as TGTGCCAGCAGGCGGGAGGGGAACACCGGGGAGCTGTTTTTT.

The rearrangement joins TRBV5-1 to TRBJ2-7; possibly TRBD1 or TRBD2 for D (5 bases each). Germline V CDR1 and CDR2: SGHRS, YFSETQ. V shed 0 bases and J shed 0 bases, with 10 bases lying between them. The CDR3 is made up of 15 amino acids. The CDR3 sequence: CASSLGGVRSYEQYF. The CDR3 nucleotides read TGCGCCAGCAGCTTGGGAGGGGTTCGCTCCTACGAGCAGTACTTC.

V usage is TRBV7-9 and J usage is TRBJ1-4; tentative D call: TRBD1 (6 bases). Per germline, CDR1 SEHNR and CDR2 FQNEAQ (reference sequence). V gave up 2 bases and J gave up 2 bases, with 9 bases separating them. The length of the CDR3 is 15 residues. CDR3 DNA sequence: TGTGCCAGCAGCTTATGGACAGCCACTAATGAAAAACTGTTTTTT. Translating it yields CASSLWTATNEKLFF.